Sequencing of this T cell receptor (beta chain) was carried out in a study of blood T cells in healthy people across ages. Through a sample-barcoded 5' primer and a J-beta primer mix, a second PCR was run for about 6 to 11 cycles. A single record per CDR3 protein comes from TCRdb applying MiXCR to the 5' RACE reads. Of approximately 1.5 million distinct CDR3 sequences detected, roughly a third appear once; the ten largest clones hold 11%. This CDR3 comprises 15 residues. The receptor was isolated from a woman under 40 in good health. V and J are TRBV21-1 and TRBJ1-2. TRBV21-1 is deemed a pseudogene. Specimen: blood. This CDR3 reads CASTRYQHTNYGYTF. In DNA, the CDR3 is TGTGCCAGCACCCGATACCAGCACACTAACTATGGCTACACCTTC.